Following are 4 T cell receptor beta chains from one sample sequenced in a study of human T cells and chemical hapten exposure. Time point of the sample: patch test 1, 2 weeks after DPC sensitization. The treatment: therapeutic diphenylcyclopropenone sensitization with weekly scalp DPC. TCRdb reprocessed the RACE reads with MiXCR, giving one entry per CDR3 protein. This sample has 100,000 or so distinct CDR3 sequences, with roughly a tenth found just once. Specimen: whole blood, collected in connection with sensitization to the hapten diphenylcyclopropenone (DPC). The source of these receptors is a man aged 40-49 years with alopecia areata. Some clones in this sample may be carry-over from other donors' samples.

This clonotype was counted at least ten times. The gene calls are TRBV27 and TRBJ1-5; D possibly corresponds to TRBD1 (6 bases). CDR1 and CDR2 from the germline V gene are MNHEY and SMNVEV (reference sequence). The CDR3 extends over 15 amino acids. V dropped 5 bases and J dropped 7 bases, with 18 bases sitting between them. DNA for the CDR3: TGTGCCAGCAGTCCAACATCTGGGGGCGGGCAGCCCCAGCATTTT. Amino acid sequence: CASSPTSGGGQPQHF.

This clonotype has just a few counts. This chain links TRBV20-1 with TRBJ2-3; D call uncertain. Trimming removed 5 bases from V and 0 bases from J, with 9 bases in between. This CDR3 is built from 13 residues. Germline V gene lookup returns CDR1 DFQATT and CDR2 SNEGSKA (reference sequence). In DNA form, the CDR3 reads TGCAGTGCTCGCACCGACAGCACAGATACGCAGTATTTT. Protein sequence: CSARTDSTDTQYF.

The chain joins TRBV20-1 to TRBJ1-1, with 7 positions matching TRBD1. With V trimmed by 1 base and J by 6 bases, 8 bases remained unmatched. This CDR3 spans 14 amino acids. CDR1 and CDR2 from the germline V gene are DFQATT and SNEGSKA (reference sequence). CDR3: CSARGDRDLSEAFF. CDR3 bases: TGCAGTGCTAGAGGTGACAGGGACTTATCTGAAGCTTTCTTT.

This chain uses TRBV4-1 with TRBJ2-7; weak D call: TRBD2 (6 bases). The CDR3 spans 16 residues. V was pared by 2 bases and J by 5 bases, with 19 bases between. The germline gives CDR1 MGHRA, CDR2 YSYEKL. This CDR3 is CASSQLPGLPPDEQYF. DNA of the CDR3: TGCGCCAGCAGCCAATTGCCGGGACTCCCCCCCGACGAGCAGTACTTC.